The next 26 T cell receptor beta chains were all read from a single sample in a study of T cell responses to AZD1222 COVID-19 vaccine. TCRdb keeps only in-frame clones here, not all; method: immunoSEQ multiplex PCR. In the table there are 150,000 to 200,000 clones, about 91% of which are singletons. Sequenced here: peripheral blood, sampled 28 days after the second AZD1222 dose. These receptors all come from an adult who received the AZD1222 COVID-19 vaccine.

The genes are TRBV7-2 and TRBJ1-1; no reliable D call. V lost 9 bases to trimming and J lost 0 bases, with 14 bases between them. Germline V gene lookup returns CDR1 SGHTA and CDR2 FQGNSA. The CDR3 runs 14 residues. The DNA of the CDR3 is TGTGCCAGTCCCCGCCAGATCCTGAACACTGAAGCTTTCTTT. Translating it yields CASPRQILNTEAFF.

The genes are TRBV21-1 and TRBJ2-2. TRBV21-1 is marked as a pseudogene. CDR3 length: 18 residues. The CDR3 reads CASSPLTGQLRNTGELFF. The CDR3 bases are TGTGCCAGCAGCCCCCTGACGGGGCAGCTCAGAAACACCGGGGAGCTGTTTTTT.

The J gene is TRBJ1-2, the V gene TRBV29-1; D ambiguous. The V end was cut by 4 bases, the J end by 2 bases, with 8 bases between. Germline V gene data show CDR1 as SQVTM and CDR2 as ANQGSEA. The CDR3 covers 12 residues. The CDR3 nucleotides are TGCAGCGTTGTAGGAGAGAACTATGGCTACACCTTC. Its translation is CSVVGENYGYTF.

The rearrangement links TRBV5-1 to TRBJ1-4, with TRBD1 as a possible D gene (5 bases). This CDR3 spans 20 amino acids. CDR1 is SGHRS, CDR2 YFSETQ, per germline. Trimming removed 3 bases at V and 4 bases at J, with 28 bases between. The CDR3 region has the DNA TGCGCCAGCAGCTCACGACTCCGGGACGGCCTAACAACTGGTAATGAAAAACTGTTTTTT. The encoded protein is CASSSRLRDGLTTGNEKLFF.

V usage is TRBV7-2 and J usage is TRBJ2-5, with D perhaps TRBD1 or TRBD2 (6 bases each). V was shortened by 5 bases and J by 5 bases, with 21 bases between the two germline ends. Germline loops: CDR1 SGHTA, CDR2 FQGNSA. This CDR3 comprises 16 residues. In nucleotides, the CDR3 is TGTGCCAGCAGCCCGACCCAGAACGGGGGCAGGGAGACCCAGTACTTC. Translating gives CASSPTQNGGRETQYF.

This rearrangement joins TRBV19 to TRBJ2-1; the match to TRBD1 covers 9 bases. Per the germline V gene, CDR1 is LNHDA and CDR2 is SQIVND (reference sequence). This CDR3 is 15 amino acids long. Trimming cost V 4 bases and J 8 bases; bases outside gene matches: 9. CDR3 residues: CASSRGQGVPDEQFF. The CDR3 coding sequence is TGTGCCAGTAGTAGGGGACAGGGAGTACCAGATGAGCAGTTCTTC. Using reference TRBV19 and TRBJ2-1 for the parts outside the CDR3, the full variable domain is DGGITQSPKYLFRKEGQNVTLSCEQNLNHDAMYWYRQDPGQGLRLIYYSQIVNDFQKGDIAEGYSVSREKKESFPLTVTSAQKNPTAFYLCASSRGQGVPDEQFFGPGTRLTVL.

The genes are TRBV5-4 and TRBJ2-3; no reliable D call. The germline V and J ends were trimmed by 3 bases and 6 bases, with 11 bases remaining between them. This CDR3 has 13 amino acids. Germline V lookup: CDR1 SGHNT, CDR2 YYREEE (reference sequence). The CDR3 DNA reads TGTGCCAGCAGCTCCTTACAAGAGGATACGCAGTATTTT. Its protein product is CASSSLQEDTQYF. Variable domain in full (rest from reference TRBV5-4 and TRBJ2-3): ETGVTQSPTHLIKTRGQQVTLRCSSQSGHNTVSWYQQALGQGPQFIFQYYREEENGRGNFPPRFSGLQFPNYSSELNVNALELDDSALYLCASSSLQEDTQYFGPGTRLTVL.

The chain carries TRBV6-2 or TRBV6-3 and TRBJ2-7; D uncertain. This CDR3 has 14 residues. The ends were cut back, 5 bases at V and 2 bases at J, with 13 bases in the middle. Germline CDR1 and CDR2: MNHEY and SVGEGT. CDR3 DNA: TGTGCCAGCAGTCCCCGTAACAGCCCCTACGAGCAGTACTTC. Amino acids: CASSPRNSPYEQYF.

This clone was observed once. The chain combines TRBV6-2 or TRBV6-3 with TRBJ1-1, with D uncertain. V was trimmed by 6 bases and J by 0 bases, leaving 20 bases between them. The length of the CDR3 is 17 residues. CDR1 MNHEY and CDR2 SVGEGT come from the germline V gene. CDR3: CASSQRPRPTMNTEAFF. The CDR3, as DNA: TGTGCCAGCAGCCAACGCCCGCGACCGACTATGAACACTGAAGCTTTCTTT.

This chain connects TRBV25-1 to TRBJ1-1; a weak D match, TRBD1 (5 bases). The CDR3 spans 13 residues. Germline assignment: CDR1 MGHDK and CDR2 SYGVNS. V was shortened by 7 bases and J by 2 bases, with 11 bases between the two germline ends. The CDR3 DNA reads as TGTGCCAGCATTGGGGGATCAAACACTGAAGCTTTCTTT. Protein product: CASIGGSNTEAFF.

This chain connects TRBV2 to TRBJ1-3; D remains unclear. V was shortened by 3 bases and J by 1 base, with 10 bases between the two germline ends. The CDR3 has 15 amino acids. Germline-derived CDR1 and CDR2 are SNHLY and FYNNEI. The CDR3 sequence: CASSDGPTSGNTIYF. CDR3 in DNA: TGTGCCAGCAGTGACGGACCGACTTCTGGAAACACCATATATTTT. Full variable domain (remainder filled in from reference TRBV2 and TRBJ1-3): EPEVTQTPSHQVTQMGQEVILRCVPISNHLYFYWYRQILGQKVEFLVSFYNNEISEKSEIFDDQFSVERPDGSNFTLKIRSTKLEDSAMYFCASSDGPTSGNTIYFGEGSWLTVV.

This clone was seen more than once but under ten times. V and J are TRBV27 and TRBJ1-5, with D unclear. This CDR3 contains 14 residues. Trimming pared 6 bases from V and 3 bases from J, leaving 12 bases between. Germline V gene lookup returns CDR1 MNHEY and CDR2 SMNVEV (reference sequence). CDR3 DNA: TGTGCCAGCAGGGGTCGGAGGTCCAATCAGCCCCAGCATTTT. Translating it yields CASRGRRSNQPQHF.

The rearrangement joins TRBV11-2 to TRBJ1-1, with TRBD1 as a possible D gene (6 bases). Per germline, CDR1 SGHAT and CDR2 FQNNGV. This CDR3 has 12 residues. V was trimmed by 6 bases and J by 6 bases, leaving 11 bases between them. The CDR3 loop is CASRRAGAEAFF. CDR3 coding DNA: TGTGCCAGCAGACGAGCAGGGGCTGAAGCTTTCTTT.

V and J are TRBV6-5 and TRBJ1-1; the D is unclear. This CDR3 spans 15 amino acids. Trimming pared 5 bases from V and 0 bases from J, leaving 13 bases between. Per germline, CDR1 MNHEY and CDR2 SVGAGI. CDR3 sequence reads: CASSLSGVMNTEAFF. CDR3 in DNA: TGTGCCAGCAGTCTTTCGGGAGTCATGAACACTGAAGCTTTCTTT.

The chain recombines TRBV6-5 with TRBJ1-2; the D is unclear. The V gene lost 2 bases and the J gene lost 7 bases, with 8 bases spanning the gap. CDR1 is MNHEY, CDR2 SVGAGI, per germline. This CDR3 has 12 residues. The CDR3 nucleotides read TGTGCCAGCAGTTACCCGGCTGGTGGCTACACCTTC. It yields the protein CASSYPAGGYTF.

This clone was picked up a small number of times. The chain is built from TRBV19 and TRBJ1-2; D is uncertain. V gave up 3 bases and J gave up 0 bases, with 8 bases separating them. Looked up from germline, CDR1 is LNHDA and CDR2 is SQIVND (reference sequence). This CDR3 spans 14 amino acids. The chain's CDR3 is CASSIQRANYGYTF. In DNA form, the CDR3 reads TGTGCCAGTAGTATCCAGAGAGCTAACTATGGCTACACCTTC.

This chain connects TRBV12-3 or TRBV12-4 to TRBJ1-2, with unresolved D. V was clipped by 1 base and J by 4 bases, with 7 bases between them. The CDR3 loop spans 13 amino acids. The CDR3 loop reads CASSLGEAYGYTF. As DNA, the CDR3 is TGTGCCAGCAGTTTAGGTGAGGCCTATGGCTACACCTTC.

V gene TRBV7-2 combines with J gene TRBJ2-5, with D tentatively TRBD1 or TRBD2 (5 bases each). The CDR3 contains 15 residues. V lost 7 bases and J 0 bases, leaving 15 bases between the germline ends. Germline V gives CDR1 SGHTA, CDR2 FQGNSA. In DNA form, the CDR3 reads TGTGCCAGCATCCTCCTTGGGGGAAACCAAGAGACCCAGTACTTC. Translation: CASILLGGNQETQYF.

The chain recombines TRBV27 with TRBJ1-5; 10 bases match TRBD1. V dropped 4 bases and J dropped 6; count of bases not matched to a gene: 9. The CDR3 sequence is 16 residues long. The V gene's germline CDR1 is MNHEY and CDR2 SMNVEV (reference sequence). CDR3 residues: CASSSSGTGVSQPQHF. CDR3 sequence (DNA): TGTGCCAGCAGTTCCTCCGGGACAGGGGTTAGTCAGCCCCAGCATTTT.

V and J are TRBV7-2 and TRBJ2-7, with D perhaps TRBD1 (6 bases). Per germline, CDR1 SGHTA and CDR2 FQGNSA. The V and J ends lost 0 bases and 4 bases respectively, with 19 bases between them. The CDR3 runs to 17 residues. The DNA for the CDR3 is TGTGCCAGCAGCTTAGCCCTTCCCCCGACAGGTCGATACGAGCAGTACTTC. It codes for CASSLALPPTGRYEQYF.

This chain connects TRBV15 to TRBJ1-2; a weak D match, TRBD1 (6 bases). This CDR3 region has 15 residues. The germline V gene has CDR1 LNHNV and CDR2 YYDKDF (reference sequence). V dropped 0 bases and J dropped 8 bases, with 16 bases sitting between them. The CDR3, as DNA: TGTGCCACCAGCAGAGATCCCGCCAGGGGTGGGGGCTACACCTTC. Translating gives CATSRDPARGGGYTF.

The chain links TRBV2 to TRBJ1-6, with a possible D match to TRBD1 (5 bases). Trimming left V 6 bases short and J 4 bases short, with 10 bases between. This CDR3 contains 14 residues. CDR1 and CDR2 from the germline V gene are SNHLY and FYNNEI. This CDR3 is CASSPRGYNSPLHF. The CDR3 DNA is TGTGCCAGCAGCCCCCGGGGGTATAATTCACCCCTCCACTTT.

This clone was recorded once. The chain has TRBV6-1 and TRBJ2-2; the match to TRBD1 covers 11 bases. Trimming removed 0 bases from V and 0 bases from J; junction bases left unmatched: 12. This CDR3 has 21 residues. Germline V gives CDR1 MNHNS, CDR2 SASEGT. The CDR3 spells CASSEAGQGAPDPTNTGELFF. The CDR3 DNA sequence: TGTGCCAGCAGTGAAGCCGGACAGGGGGCGCCCGACCCGACGAACACCGGGGAGCTGTTTTTT.

The table lists this clone with a few counts. The V call is TRBV24-1, the J call TRBJ2-3; D is perhaps TRBD2 (5 bases). CDR1 is KGHDR, CDR2 SFDVKD, per germline. This CDR3 region has 13 residues. Trimming shortened V by 5 bases and J by 3 bases, and 8 bases separated the two germline ends. This CDR3 is CATSGGVTDTQYF. Here the CDR3 DNA reads TGTGCCACCAGTGGGGGAGTTACAGATACGCAGTATTTT.

J is TRBJ1-4 and V is TRBV19, with D maybe TRBD1 (5 bases). From germline, CDR1 is LNHDA and CDR2 SQIVND (reference sequence). CDR3 length: 13 amino acids. V was pared by 11 bases and J by 3 bases, with 13 bases between. As DNA, the CDR3 is TGTGCCTCCAGGGTCGGGGCTAATGAAAAACTGTTTTTT. Protein product: CASRVGANEKLFF.

This clone was observed a few times. The rearrangement joins TRBV9 to TRBJ1-1; maybe TRBD1 (5 bases). Trimming shortened V by 2 bases and J by 5 bases, and 16 bases separated the two germline ends. Looked up from germline, CDR1 is SGDLS and CDR2 is YYNGEE. The CDR3 runs to 15 residues. CDR3 DNA: TGTGCCAGCAGCGTCGCCGGGGCGCCGGGAACTGAAGCTTTCTTT. Translation gives CASSVAGAPGTEAFF.